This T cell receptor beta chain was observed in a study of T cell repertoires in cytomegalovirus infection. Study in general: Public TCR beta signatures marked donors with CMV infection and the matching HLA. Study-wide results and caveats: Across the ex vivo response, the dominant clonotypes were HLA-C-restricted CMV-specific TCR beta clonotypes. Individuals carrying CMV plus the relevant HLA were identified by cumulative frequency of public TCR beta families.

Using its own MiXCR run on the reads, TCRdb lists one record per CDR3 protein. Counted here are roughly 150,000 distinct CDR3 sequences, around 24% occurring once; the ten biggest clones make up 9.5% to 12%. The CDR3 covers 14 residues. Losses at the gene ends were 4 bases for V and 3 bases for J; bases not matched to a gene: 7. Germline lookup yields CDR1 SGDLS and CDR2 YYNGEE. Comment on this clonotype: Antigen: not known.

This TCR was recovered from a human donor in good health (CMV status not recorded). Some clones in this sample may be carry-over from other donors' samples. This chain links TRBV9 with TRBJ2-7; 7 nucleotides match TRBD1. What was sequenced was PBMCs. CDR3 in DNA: TGTGCCAGCAGCACAGGGGACACGTTCTACGAGCAGTACTTC. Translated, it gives CASSTGDTFYEQYF.